This TCR beta chain was documented in a study of blood T cell repertoires in COVID-19 (dated by TCRdb to about 2020). For the wider study: Samples covering the acute and convalescent phases of COVID-19 were provided by collaborators in the United States, Italy and Spain. The repertoires were released in a freely available public database intended as a resource for research on the immune response to SARS-CoV-2. Subjects who had been exposed to COVID-19, were actively infected with it, or had recovered from it provided the deeply sampled blood TCRbeta repertoires that made up the dataset. The sample metadata nearly always contained a de-identified subject ID, COVID-19 status, age in years and sex. Samples were obtained from the ongoing ImmuneRACE study (first 160 participants) and from 1,200 or so subjects provided by 6 global collaborators. HLA class I and class II types, where available, came from metadata supplied by the sample provider rather than from assay-based typing. The prospective study material was composed of cDNA or gDNA derived from T cells, B-cell-depleted T cells, or PBMCs.

V loses 1 base, J loses 3 bases, and the germline ends lie 13 bases apart. The CDR3 holds 15 amino acids from the cysteine to the phenylalanine. CDR3 DNA is the only sequence kept; it has 45 bases, read in frame from the first base. CDR1 and CDR2 are drawn from the germline V gene: MDHEN, SYDVKM. Concerning this clone: It has no known antigen specificity. Base-call qualities are not available, and no considerably larger clone is one nucleotide away.

Collaborating institutions collected whole blood in K2EDTA tubes following their own protocols. Collaborator samples were shipped for TCRbeta analysis as frozen whole blood, isolated PBMCs, or DNA extracted from either sample type. The immunoSEQ Assay, a bias-controlled multiplex PCR, was used to amplify TCRbeta CDR3 regions from genomic DNA. On the study's bioinformatics: The number of nucleated cells in each sample was estimated from the amplification of reference gene primers within the assay. To quantify the absolute abundance of each unique TCRbeta CDR3 rearrangement, sequence reads were collapsed and filtered. Productive Simpson clonality was computed per sample as the square root of Simpson's diversity index over productive rearrangements. TCRdb took this table from immuneACCESS and kept in-frame rearrangements with V and J called. Such tables lack part of the clones; where checked against another copy, unresolved V genes explain under half of the gap, and the rest is unexplained. That table furnishes V, J and clone size, whereas the DNA furnished D and trimming. Recorded for this sample are roughly 300,000 clones; about 82% of them occurred a single time. The ten biggest clones cover around 1.5% of the sample.

Results the study describes overall, beyond this receptor: The quantity of clinical and demographic metadata differed by source and by participant and was supplied without curation.

The sample consisted of peripheral blood. This sequence was found in a woman in her 50s with acute or convalescent COVID-19. The sequence joins TRBV28 to TRBJ2-7; TRBD2 is a weak D gene call, 5 bases matching. CDR3 protein: CASSLYAGGDYEQYF. The DNA sequence is TGTGCCAGCAGTTTATATGCGGGTGGGGACTACGAGCAGTACTTC.